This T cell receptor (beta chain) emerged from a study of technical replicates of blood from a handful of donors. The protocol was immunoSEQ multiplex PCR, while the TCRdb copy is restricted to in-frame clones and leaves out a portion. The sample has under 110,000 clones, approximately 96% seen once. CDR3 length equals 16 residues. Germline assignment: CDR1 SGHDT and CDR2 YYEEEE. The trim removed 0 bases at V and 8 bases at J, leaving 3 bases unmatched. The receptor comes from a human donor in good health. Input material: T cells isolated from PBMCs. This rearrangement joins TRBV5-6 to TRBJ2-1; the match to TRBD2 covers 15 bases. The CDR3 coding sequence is TGTGCCAGCAGCTTGGGGACTAGCGGGGGGGCACATGAGCAGTTCTTC. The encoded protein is CASSLGTSGGAHEQFF. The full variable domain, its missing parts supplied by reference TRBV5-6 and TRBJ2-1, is DAGVTQSPTHLIKTRGQQVTLRCSPKSGHDTVSWYQQALGQGPQFIFQYYEEEERQRGNFPDRFSGHQFPNYSSELNVNALLLGDSALYLCASSLGTSGGAHEQFFGPGTRLTVL.